This TCR beta chain was obtained from a study of regulatory T cells in long-lasting Graves disease. Concerning this clonotype: This may be a read error: a much more frequent sequence differs by one nucleotide.

The time point is: persistent/refractory GD, antithyroid drugs over 5 years with positive TRAb. From RNA extracted from PBMCs, the TCR library was made. CDR3-region Arm-PCR and iRepertoire HTBI primers produced the TCR beta libraries. TCRdb re-called the multiplex PCR reads through MiXCR, storing one row per CDR3 protein. The sample lists roughly 450,000 distinct CDR3 sequences, less than 25% occurring once. The receptor's source is a female donor with Graves disease. The sample consisted of peripheral blood mononuclear cells (PBMCs), taken when the disease was refractory, from a patient treated with antithyroid drugs.

DNA of the CDR3: TGTGCCAGCCGTGGGATTACAGGGATCACTGAAGCTTTCTTT. Its translation: CASRGITGITEAFF. The chain joins TRBV2 to TRBJ1-1; D possibly corresponds to TRBD1 (6 bases). With 8 bases removed from V and 4 bases from J, the gap between germline ends came to 17 bases. The CDR3 is made up of 14 amino acids. CDR1 and CDR2 (germline): SNHLY, FYNNEI.